This T cell receptor (beta chain) derives from a study of shared clonotypes between healthy human individuals. A note on this clone: Its target is unknown.

In replicate PCRs of sorted subsets, about 220 ng DNA, tens of thousands of T cell genomes, was used. Generated by immunoSEQ multiplex PCR, the TCRdb table keeps only in-frame clones and is missing some. The sample holds approximately 980,000 clones, over 60% seen once. The study's findings and limits: Tissue TCR repertoires likely differ from these blood-only repertoires.

Germline CDR1 is LNHDA and CDR2 is SQIVND (reference sequence). This CDR3 comprises 15 residues. The V end was cut by 4 bases, the J end by 5 bases, with 17 bases between. The investigators split CD4+ cells into a CD45RA+ naive subset and a CD45RA-negative memory subset. The sequence was collected from a young man in good health. Sequenced material: memory CD4+ T cells sorted from blood. Documented subset: CD45RA-negative fraction. This chain connects TRBV19 to TRBJ2-5, with D possibly TRBD1 on 6 matching bases. In DNA form, the CDR3 reads TGTGCCAGTAGTAACTCTAGGACAGTAGGGGAGACCCAGTACTTC. Its translation is CASSNSRTVGETQYF.